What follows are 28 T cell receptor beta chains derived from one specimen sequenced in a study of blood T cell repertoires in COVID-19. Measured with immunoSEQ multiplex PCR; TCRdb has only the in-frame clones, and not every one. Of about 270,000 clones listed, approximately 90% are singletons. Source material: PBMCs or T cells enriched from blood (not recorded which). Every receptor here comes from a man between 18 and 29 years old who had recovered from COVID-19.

The CDR3 nucleotides read TGTGCCAGCAGAAACCGCGACAGGGAGGATGAAGCTTTCTTT. It is translated as CASRNRDREDEAFF. The V and J genes are TRBV5-5 and TRBJ1-1, with TRBD1 matching 7 bases. CDR1 and CDR2 (germline): SGHKS, YYEKEE (reference sequence). V lost 5 bases, J lost 7 bases, and 11 bases stayed unmatched. The length of the CDR3 is 14 residues.

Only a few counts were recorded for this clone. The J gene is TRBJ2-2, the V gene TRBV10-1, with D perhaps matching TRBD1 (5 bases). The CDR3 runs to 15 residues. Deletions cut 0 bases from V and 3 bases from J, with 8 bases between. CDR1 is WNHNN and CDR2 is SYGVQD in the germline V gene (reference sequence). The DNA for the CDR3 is TGCGCCAGCAGTGAGTCTAGGGGATACACCGGGGAGCTGTTTTTT. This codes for CASSESRGYTGELFF.

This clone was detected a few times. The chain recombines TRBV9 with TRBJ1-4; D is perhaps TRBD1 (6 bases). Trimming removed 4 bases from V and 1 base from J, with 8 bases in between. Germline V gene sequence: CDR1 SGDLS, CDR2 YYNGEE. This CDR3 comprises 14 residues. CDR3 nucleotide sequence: TGTGCCAGCAGCCAACAGGGAACTAATGAAAAACTGTTTTTT. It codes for CASSQQGTNEKLFF.

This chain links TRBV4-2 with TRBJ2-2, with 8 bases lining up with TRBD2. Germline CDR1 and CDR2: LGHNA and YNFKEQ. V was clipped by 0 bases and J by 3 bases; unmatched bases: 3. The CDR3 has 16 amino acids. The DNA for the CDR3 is TGTGCCAGCAGCCAAGAGACTAGCGACTACACCGGGGAGCTGTTTTTT. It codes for CASSQETSDYTGELFF.

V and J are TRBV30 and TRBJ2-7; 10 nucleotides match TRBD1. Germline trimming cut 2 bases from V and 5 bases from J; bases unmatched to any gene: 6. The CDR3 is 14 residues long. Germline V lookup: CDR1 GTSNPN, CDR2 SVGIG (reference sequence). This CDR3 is CAWSPQTGGHEQYF. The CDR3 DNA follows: TGTGCCTGGAGTCCGCAGACAGGGGGCCACGAGCAGTACTTC.

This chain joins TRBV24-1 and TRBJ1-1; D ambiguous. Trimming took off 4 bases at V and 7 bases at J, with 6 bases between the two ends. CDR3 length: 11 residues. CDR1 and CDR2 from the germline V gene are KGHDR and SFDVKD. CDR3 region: CATSEGGEAFF. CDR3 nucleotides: TGTGCCACCAGTGAGGGAGGTGAAGCTTTCTTT.

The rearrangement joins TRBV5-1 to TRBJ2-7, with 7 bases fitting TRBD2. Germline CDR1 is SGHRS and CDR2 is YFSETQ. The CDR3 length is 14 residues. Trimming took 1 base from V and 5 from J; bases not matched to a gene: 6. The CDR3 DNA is TGCGCCAGCAGCTTGTCTAGCGGCCAAAACGAGCAGTACTTC. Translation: CASSLSSGQNEQYF.

CDR3 sequence (DNA): TGTGCCAGCAGCTCCCCGGGACAGGGGACTGAAGCTTTCTTT. Translation gives CASSSPGQGTEAFF. This chain links TRBV4-2 with TRBJ1-1, with 10 positions matching TRBD1. This CDR3 has 14 amino acids. Germline CDR1 is LGHNA and CDR2 is YNFKEQ. The ends lost 5 bases at V and 5 bases at J; junction bases unmatched: 5.

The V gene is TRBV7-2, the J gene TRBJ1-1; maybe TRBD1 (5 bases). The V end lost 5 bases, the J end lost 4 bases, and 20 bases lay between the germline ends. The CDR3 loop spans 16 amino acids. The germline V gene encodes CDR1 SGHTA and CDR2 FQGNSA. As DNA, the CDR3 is TGTGCCAGCAGCCTTATTGGATTCGGGGGGAGCACTGAAGCTTTCTTT. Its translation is CASSLIGFGGSTEAFF.

Here the CDR3 reads CASSLEASLNTEAFF. The DNA of the CDR3 is TGTGCCAGCAGCTTAGAGGCCTCCTTGAACACTGAAGCTTTCTTT. The gene calls are TRBV11-2 and TRBJ1-1; D ambiguous. CDR1 is SGHAT, CDR2 FQNNGV, per germline. The V end was cut by 0 bases, the J end by 0 bases, with 8 bases between. There are 15 residues in the CDR3.

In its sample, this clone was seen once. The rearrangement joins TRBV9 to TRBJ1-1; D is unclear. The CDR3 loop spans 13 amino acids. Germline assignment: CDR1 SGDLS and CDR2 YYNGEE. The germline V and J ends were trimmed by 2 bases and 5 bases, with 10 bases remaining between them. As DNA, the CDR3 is TGTGCCAGCAGCGTGGTTGGGGAGACTGAAGCTTTCTTT. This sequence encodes CASSVVGETEAFF.

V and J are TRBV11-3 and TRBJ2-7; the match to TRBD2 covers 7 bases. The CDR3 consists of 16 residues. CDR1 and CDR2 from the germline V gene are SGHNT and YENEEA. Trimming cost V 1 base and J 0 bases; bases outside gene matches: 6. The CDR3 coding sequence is TGTGCCAGCAGCTTAGTGGATCGGGAGGACTCCTACGAGCAGTACTTC. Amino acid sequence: CASSLVDREDSYEQYF.

CDR3 bases: TGTGCCAGCACGACTCCACTAGGCTCCTACAATGAGCAGTTCTTC. This translates into CASTTPLGSYNEQFF. The J gene is TRBJ2-1, the V gene TRBV2; D perhaps matches TRBD2 (5 bases). The V end was cut by 7 bases, the J end by 0 bases, with 13 bases between. The germline gives CDR1 SNHLY, CDR2 FYNNEI. This CDR3 has 15 amino acids.

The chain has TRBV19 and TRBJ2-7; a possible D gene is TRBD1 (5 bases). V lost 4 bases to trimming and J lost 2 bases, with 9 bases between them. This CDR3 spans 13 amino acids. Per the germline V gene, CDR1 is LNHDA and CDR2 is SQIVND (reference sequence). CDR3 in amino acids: CASSTGMTYEQYF. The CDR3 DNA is TGTGCCAGTAGTACAGGGATGACCTACGAGCAGTACTTC.

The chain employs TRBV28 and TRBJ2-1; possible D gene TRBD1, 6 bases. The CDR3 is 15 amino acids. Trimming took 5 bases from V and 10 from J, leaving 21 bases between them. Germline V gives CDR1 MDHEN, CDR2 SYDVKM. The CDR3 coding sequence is TGTGCCAGCAGTCTCTGGCAGGACAGCCTTGGGGAGCAGTTCTTC. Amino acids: CASSLWQDSLGEQFF.

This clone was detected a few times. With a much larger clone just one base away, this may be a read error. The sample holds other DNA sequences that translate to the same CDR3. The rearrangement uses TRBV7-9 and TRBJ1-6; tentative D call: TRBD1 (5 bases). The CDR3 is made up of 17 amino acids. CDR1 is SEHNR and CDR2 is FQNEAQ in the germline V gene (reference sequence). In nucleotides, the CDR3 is TGTCCCCCCACCCCCCACGACCGGGGGGGAGTAAATTCACCCCTCCACTTT. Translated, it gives CPPTPHDRGGVNSPLHF.

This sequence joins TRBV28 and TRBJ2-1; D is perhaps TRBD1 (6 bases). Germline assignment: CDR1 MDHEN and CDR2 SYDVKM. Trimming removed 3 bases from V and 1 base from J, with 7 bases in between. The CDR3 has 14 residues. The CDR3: CASSFRGSYNEQFF. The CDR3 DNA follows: TGTGCCAGCAGTTTCAGGGGATCCTACAATGAGCAGTTCTTC.

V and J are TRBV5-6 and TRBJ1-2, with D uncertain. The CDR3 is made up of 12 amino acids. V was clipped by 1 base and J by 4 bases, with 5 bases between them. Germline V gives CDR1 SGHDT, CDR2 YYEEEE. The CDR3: CASSLQVYGYTF. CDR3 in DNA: TGTGCCAGCAGCTTGCAGGTCTATGGCTACACCTTC.

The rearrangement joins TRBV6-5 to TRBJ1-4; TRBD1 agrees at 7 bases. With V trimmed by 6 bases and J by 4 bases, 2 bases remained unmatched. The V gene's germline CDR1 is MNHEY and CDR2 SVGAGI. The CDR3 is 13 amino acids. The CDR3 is CASSGTVNEKLFF. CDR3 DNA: TGTGCCAGCAGCGGGACAGTTAATGAAAAACTGTTTTTT.

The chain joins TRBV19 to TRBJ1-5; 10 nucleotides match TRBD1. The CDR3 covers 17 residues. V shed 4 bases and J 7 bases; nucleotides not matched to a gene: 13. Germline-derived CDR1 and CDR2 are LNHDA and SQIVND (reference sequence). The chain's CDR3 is CASSSRGGQGTSQPQHF. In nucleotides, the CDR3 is TGTGCCAGTAGTAGCAGGGGGGGACAGGGGACGAGCCAGCCCCAGCATTTT.

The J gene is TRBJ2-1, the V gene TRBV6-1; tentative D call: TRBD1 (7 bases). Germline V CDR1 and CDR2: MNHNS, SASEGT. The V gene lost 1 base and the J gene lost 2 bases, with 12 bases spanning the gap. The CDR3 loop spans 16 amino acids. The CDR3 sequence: CASSEGRGHPYNEQFF. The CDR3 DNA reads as TGTGCCAGCAGTGAAGGGAGGGGGCACCCCTACAATGAGCAGTTCTTC.

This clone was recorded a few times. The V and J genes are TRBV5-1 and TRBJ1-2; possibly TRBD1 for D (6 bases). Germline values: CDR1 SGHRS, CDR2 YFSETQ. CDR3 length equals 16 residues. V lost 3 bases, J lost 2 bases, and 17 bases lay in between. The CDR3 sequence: CASSSGGTRPNYGYTF. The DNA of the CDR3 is TGCGCCAGCAGCTCGGGGGGGACAAGACCCAACTATGGCTACACCTTC.

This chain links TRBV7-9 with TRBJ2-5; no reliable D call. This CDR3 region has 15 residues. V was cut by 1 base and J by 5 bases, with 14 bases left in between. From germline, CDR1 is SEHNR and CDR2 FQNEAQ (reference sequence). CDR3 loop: CASSLGISRSETQYF. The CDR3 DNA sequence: TGTGCCAGCAGCTTAGGAATTAGTCGGTCGGAGACCCAGTACTTC.

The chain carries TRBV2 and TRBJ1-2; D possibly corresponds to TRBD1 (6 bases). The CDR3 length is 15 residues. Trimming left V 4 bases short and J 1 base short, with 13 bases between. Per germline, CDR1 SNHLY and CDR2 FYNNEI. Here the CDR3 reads CASSVKTGHNYGYTF. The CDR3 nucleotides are TGTGCCAGCAGTGTGAAGACAGGCCATAACTATGGCTACACCTTC. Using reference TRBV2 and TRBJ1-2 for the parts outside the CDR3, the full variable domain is EPEVTQTPSHQVTQMGQEVILRCVPISNHLYFYWYRQILGQKVEFLVSFYNNEISEKSEIFDDQFSVERPDGSNFTLKIRSTKLEDSAMYFCASSVKTGHNYGYTFGSGTRLTVV.

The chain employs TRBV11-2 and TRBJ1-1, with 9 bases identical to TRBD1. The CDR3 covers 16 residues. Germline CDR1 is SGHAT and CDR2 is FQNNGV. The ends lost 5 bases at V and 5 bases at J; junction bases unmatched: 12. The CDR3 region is CASSPPDRGWETEAFF. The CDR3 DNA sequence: TGTGCCAGCAGCCCTCCGGACAGGGGCTGGGAGACTGAAGCTTTCTTT.

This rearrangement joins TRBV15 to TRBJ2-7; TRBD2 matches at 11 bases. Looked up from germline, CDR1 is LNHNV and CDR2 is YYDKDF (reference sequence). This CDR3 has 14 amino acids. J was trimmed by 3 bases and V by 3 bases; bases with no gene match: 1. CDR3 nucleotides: TGTGCCACCAGCAGGACTAGCGGGAACTACGAGCAGTACTTC. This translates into CATSRTSGNYEQYF.

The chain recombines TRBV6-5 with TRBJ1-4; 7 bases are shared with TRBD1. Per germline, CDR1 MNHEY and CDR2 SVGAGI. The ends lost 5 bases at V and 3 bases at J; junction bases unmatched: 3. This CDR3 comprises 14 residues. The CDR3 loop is CASSQGVPNEKLFF. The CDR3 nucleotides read TGTGCCAGCAGTCAGGGGGTCCCTAATGAAAAACTGTTTTTT.

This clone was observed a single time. CDR3 DNA sequence: TGTGCCAGCTCACCTAGTGACGACACATACTATGGCTACACCTTC. Its protein product is CASSPSDDTYYGYTF. The chain is built from TRBV18 and TRBJ1-2, with no clear D. Germline V gene sequence: CDR1 KGHSH, CDR2 LQKENI. The CDR3 has 15 amino acids. V lost 3 bases and J 3 bases, leaving 14 bases between the germline ends.